What follows are 16 T cell receptor beta chains derived from one specimen sequenced in a study of cytomegalovirus exposure and HLA in healthy donors. The primer mix had 60 Vbeta and 13 Jbeta primers. Assay used: immunoSEQ multiplex PCR; TCRdb lists only in-frame clones, some missing. The data contain some 150,000 clones, around 77% of them singletons. Sequences were obtained from PBMCs. Receptors originate from a man aged 25 to 45 in good health and CMV-seropositive.

The chain joins TRBV7-2 to TRBJ2-5; TRBD2 agrees at 12 bases. There are 16 residues in the CDR3. Losses at the gene ends were 4 bases for V and 5 bases for J; bases not matched to a gene: 8. Germline CDR1 SGHTA, CDR2 FQGNSA. CDR3 protein: CASSSGLAGYWETQYF. The CDR3 DNA follows: TGTGCCAGCAGCTCCGGACTAGCGGGGTACTGGGAGACCCAGTACTTC.

The gene calls are TRBV13 and TRBJ2-3, with 12 nucleotides matching TRBD1. The ends lost 5 bases at V and 4 bases at J; junction bases unmatched: 4. The CDR3 covers 15 residues. Germline V lookup: CDR1 PRHDT, CDR2 FYEKMQ (reference sequence). The CDR3 DNA reads TGTGCCAGCAGCCCAGGGACAGGGGGCCCAGATACGCAGTATTTT. Translated: CASSPGTGGPDTQYF.

The genes are TRBV7-7 and TRBJ2-1; D gene uncertain. Trimming stripped 1 base from V and 7 bases from J, with 8 bases between. CDR1 and CDR2 from the germline V gene are SSHAT and FNYEAQ (reference sequence). CDR3 length: 13 amino acids. The DNA for the CDR3 is TGTGCCAGCAGCTTAGGGTCCGGGAATGAGCAGTTCTTC. Its translation: CASSLGSGNEQFF.

This clone occurred a few times. The V gene is TRBV7-3, the J gene TRBJ2-6; no definite D call. CDR1 is SGHTA and CDR2 is FQGTGA in the germline V gene. The germline V and J ends were trimmed by 5 bases and 0 bases, with 5 bases remaining between them. The CDR3 contains 14 residues. The CDR3 DNA reads as TGTGCCAGCAGCCCCTTCTCTGGGGCCAACGTCCTGACTTTC. Translated: CASSPFSGANVLTF.

V is TRBV29-1 and J is TRBJ1-4, with a possible D match to TRBD1 (6 bases). Germline CDR1 is SQVTM and CDR2 is ANQGSEA. Trimming left V 3 bases short and J 7 bases short, with 12 bases between. CDR3 size: 13 residues. CDR3 protein: CSVDGQTREKLFF. The CDR3 region has the DNA TGCAGCGTTGACGGACAGACACGTGAAAAACTGTTTTTT.

The table lists this clone with a few counts. The V call is TRBV7-9, the J call TRBJ2-7; D possibly corresponds to TRBD1 (6 bases). V shed 4 bases and J shed 6 bases, with 16 bases lying between them. This CDR3 is built from 14 residues. CDR1 is SEHNR and CDR2 is FQNEAQ in the germline V gene (reference sequence). The chain's CDR3 is CASSSGQSLGEQYF. The CDR3 nucleotides are TGTGCCAGCAGCTCCGGACAGTCCCTAGGCGAGCAGTACTTC.

CDR3 nucleotide sequence: TGTGCCAGCAGCCGGGGGGTGGACACCGGGGAGCTGTTTTTT. Its translation: CASSRGVDTGELFF. The chain uses TRBV7-9 and TRBJ2-2, with TRBD2 matching 7 bases. V trimming: 5 bases; J trimming: 3 bases; junction bases outside the gene matches: 3. The CDR3 spans 14 residues. Germline V gives CDR1 SEHNR, CDR2 FQNEAQ (reference sequence).

The rearrangement links TRBV7-4 to TRBJ1-5; 7 bases map to TRBD1. There are 20 residues in the CDR3. The germline V gene encodes CDR1 SGHVT and CDR2 SQSDAQ. The junction had 16 bases not matched to a gene; V was cut back by 1 base and J by 1 base. DNA for the CDR3: TGTGCCAGCAGCTTAGAAGGGGAGAAAACTCCGGGACAGAGCAATCAGCCCCAGCATTTT. Protein sequence: CASSLEGEKTPGQSNQPQHF.

V and J are TRBV18 and TRBJ2-1; 7 nucleotides align to TRBD1. The germline gives CDR1 KGHSH, CDR2 LQKENI. V shed 2 bases and J 2 bases; nucleotides not matched to a gene: 3. The CDR3 is made up of 15 amino acids. The CDR3 is CASSPGQDPYNEQFF. CDR3 nucleotides: TGTGCCAGCTCACCAGGACAGGACCCCTACAATGAGCAGTTCTTC.

The rearrangement joins TRBV5-1 to TRBJ1-2, with D possibly matching TRBD1 (5 bases). This CDR3 is built from 13 residues. Trimming pared 0 bases from V and 4 bases from J, leaving 7 bases between. Germline lookup yields CDR1 SGHRS and CDR2 YFSETQ. The CDR3 bases are TGCGCCAGCAGCTTGGGACAGAGCTATGGCTACACCTTC. Its translation: CASSLGQSYGYTF. Full variable domain (outside the CDR3, taken from reference TRBV5-1 and TRBJ1-2): KAGVTQTPRYLIKTRGQQVTLSCSPISGHRSVSWYQQTPGQGLQFLFEYFSETQRNKGNFPGRFSGRQFSNSRSEMNVSTLELGDSALYLCASSLGQSYGYTFGSGTRLTVV.

This chain connects TRBV18 to TRBJ2-1; 12 nucleotides match TRBD2. This CDR3 contains 15 residues. Germline-derived CDR1 and CDR2 are KGHSH and LQKENI. V lost 3 bases and J lost 9; bases outside the gene matches: 6. CDR3 in DNA: TGTGCCAGCTCACCTTTGGGACTAGCGGGTTCTGAGCAGTTCTTC. Its translation is CASSPLGLAGSEQFF.

The rearrangement uses TRBV14 and TRBJ2-3; 8 nucleotides line up with TRBD1. From germline, CDR1 is SGHDN and CDR2 FVKESK. The V segment lost 3 bases and the J segment 3 bases; nucleotides outside the gene matches: 8. This CDR3 spans 16 amino acids. The DNA of the CDR3 is TGTGCCAGCAGCCACGGACAGGGCGTTTTAACAGATACGCAGTATTTT. Translated, it gives CASSHGQGVLTDTQYF.

This chain uses TRBV29-1 with TRBJ2-4; 9 bases agree with TRBD1. Germline CDR1 and CDR2: SQVTM and ANQGSEA. This CDR3 contains 15 residues. J lost 8 bases, V lost 3 bases, and 11 bases had no gene match. This chain's CDR3 is CSVDDPGQGMYIQYF. The DNA for the CDR3 is TGCAGCGTTGACGACCCGGGACAGGGAATGTACATTCAGTACTTC. Filled out from reference TRBV29-1 and TRBJ2-4, the complete variable domain reads SAVISQKPSRDICQRGTSLTIQCQVDSQVTMMFWYRQQPGQSLTLIATANQGSEATYESGFVIDKFPISRPNLTFSTLTVSNMSPEDSSIYLCSVDDPGQGMYIQYFGAGTRLSVL.

The rearrangement links TRBV19 to TRBJ1-1; TRBD1 aligns across 9 bases. Germline values: CDR1 LNHDA, CDR2 SQIVND (reference sequence). J gave up 3 bases and V 5 bases, and 7 bases lay outside the gene matches. The CDR3 is 15 residues long. The CDR3 here is CASSVQTGGHTEAFF. In DNA, the CDR3 is TGTGCCAGTAGTGTCCAAACAGGGGGCCACACTGAAGCTTTCTTT. Supplemented by reference TRBV19 and TRBJ1-1, the full variable domain reads DGGITQSPKYLFRKEGQNVTLSCEQNLNHDAMYWYRQDPGQGLRLIYYSQIVNDFQKGDIAEGYSVSREKKESFPLTVTSAQKNPTAFYLCASSVQTGGHTEAFFGQGTRLTVV.

This chain links TRBV5-1 with TRBJ2-1, with TRBD2 matching over 7 bases. CDR3 length: 14 residues. Germline lookup yields CDR1 SGHRS and CDR2 YFSETQ. The V gene end was trimmed by 2 bases and the J gene end by 4 bases; junction bases not matched to a gene: 3. The CDR3 protein is CASSFGGDYNEQFF. In DNA form, the CDR3 reads TGCGCCAGCAGCTTTGGGGGGGATTACAATGAGCAGTTCTTC.

V usage is TRBV5-1 and J usage is TRBJ1-2; 11 bases fit TRBD1. This CDR3 contains 16 residues. V lost 0 bases, J lost 8 bases, and 9 bases stayed unmatched. CDR1 is SGHRS and CDR2 is YFSETQ in the germline V gene. CDR3 loop: CASSLDPGQGAGGYTF. The CDR3 nucleotides read TGCGCCAGCAGCTTGGACCCCGGACAGGGGGCGGGAGGCTACACCTTC.